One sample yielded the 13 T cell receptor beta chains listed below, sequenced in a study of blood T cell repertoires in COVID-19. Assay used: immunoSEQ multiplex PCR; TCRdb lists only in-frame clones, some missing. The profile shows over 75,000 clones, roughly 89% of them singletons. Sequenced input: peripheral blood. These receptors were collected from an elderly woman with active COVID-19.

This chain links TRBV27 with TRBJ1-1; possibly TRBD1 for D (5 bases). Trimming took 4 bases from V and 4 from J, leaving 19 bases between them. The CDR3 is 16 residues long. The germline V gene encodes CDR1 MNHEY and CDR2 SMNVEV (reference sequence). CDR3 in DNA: TGTGCCAGCAGTTCCAGGAATTGGGGCGCGAGCACTGAAGCTTTCTTT. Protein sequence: CASSSRNWGASTEAFF.

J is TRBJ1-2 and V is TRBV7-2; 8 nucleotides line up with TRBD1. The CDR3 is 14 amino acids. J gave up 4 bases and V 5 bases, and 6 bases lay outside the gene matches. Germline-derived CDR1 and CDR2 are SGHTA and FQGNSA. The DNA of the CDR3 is TGTGCCAGCAGCCTGCTGACAGGGGTCTATGGCTACACCTTC. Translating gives CASSLLTGVYGYTF.

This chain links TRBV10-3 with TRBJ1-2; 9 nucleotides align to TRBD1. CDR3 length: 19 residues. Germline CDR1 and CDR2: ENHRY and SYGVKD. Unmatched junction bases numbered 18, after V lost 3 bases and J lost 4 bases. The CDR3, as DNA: TGTGCCATCAGTGACGGGACAGGGCCACTCTTAGGGGTCTTCTATGGCTACACCTTC. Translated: CAISDGTGPLLGVFYGYTF.

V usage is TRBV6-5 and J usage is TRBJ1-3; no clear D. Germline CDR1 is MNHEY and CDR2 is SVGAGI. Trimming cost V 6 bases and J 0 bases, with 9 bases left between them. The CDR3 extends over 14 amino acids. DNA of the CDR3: TGTGCCAGCAGCCGACTCCGCTCTGGAAACACCATATATTTT. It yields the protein CASSRLRSGNTIYF.

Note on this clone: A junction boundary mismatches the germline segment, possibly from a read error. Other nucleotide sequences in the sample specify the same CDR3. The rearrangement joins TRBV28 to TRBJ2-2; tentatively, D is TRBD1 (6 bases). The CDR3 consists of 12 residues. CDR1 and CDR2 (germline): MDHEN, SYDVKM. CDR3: CASSLRSGELFF. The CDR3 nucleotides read TGTGCCAGCAGTCTCCGATCAGGGGAACTGTTTTTT.

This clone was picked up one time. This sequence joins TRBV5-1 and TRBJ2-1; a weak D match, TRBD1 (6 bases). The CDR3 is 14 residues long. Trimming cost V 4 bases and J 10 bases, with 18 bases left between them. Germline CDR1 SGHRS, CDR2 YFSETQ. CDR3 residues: CASSPRQVVGEQFF. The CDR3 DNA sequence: TGCGCCAGCAGCCCCAGACAGGTTGTAGGCGAGCAGTTCTTC.

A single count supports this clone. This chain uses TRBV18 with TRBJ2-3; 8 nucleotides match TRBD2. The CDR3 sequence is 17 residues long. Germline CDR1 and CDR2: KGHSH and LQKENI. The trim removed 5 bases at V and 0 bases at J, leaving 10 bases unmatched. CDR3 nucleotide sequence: TGTGCCAGCTCATCGGGACTAGGAGGGTTCAGCACAGATACGCAGTATTTT. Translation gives CASSSGLGGFSTDTQYF.

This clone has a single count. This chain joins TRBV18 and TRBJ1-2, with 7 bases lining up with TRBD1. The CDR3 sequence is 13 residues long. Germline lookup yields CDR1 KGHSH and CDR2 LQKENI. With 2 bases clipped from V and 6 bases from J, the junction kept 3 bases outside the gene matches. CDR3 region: CASSPETGHGYTF. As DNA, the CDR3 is TGTGCCAGCTCACCAGAGACAGGGCATGGCTACACCTTC.

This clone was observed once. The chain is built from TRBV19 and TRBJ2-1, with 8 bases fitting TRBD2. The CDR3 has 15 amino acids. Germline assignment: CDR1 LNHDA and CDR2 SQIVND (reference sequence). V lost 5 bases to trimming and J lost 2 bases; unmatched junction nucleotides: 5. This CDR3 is CASSLSGGTYNEQFF. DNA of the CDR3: TGTGCCAGTAGTTTGAGCGGGGGAACCTACAATGAGCAGTTCTTC.

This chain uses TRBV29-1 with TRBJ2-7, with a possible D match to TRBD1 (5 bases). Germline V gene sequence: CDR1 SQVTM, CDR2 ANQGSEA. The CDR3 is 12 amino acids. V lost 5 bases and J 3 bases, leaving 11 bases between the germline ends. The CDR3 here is CSVLQANYEQYF. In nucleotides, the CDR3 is TGCAGCGTTCTACAGGCAAACTACGAGCAGTACTTC.

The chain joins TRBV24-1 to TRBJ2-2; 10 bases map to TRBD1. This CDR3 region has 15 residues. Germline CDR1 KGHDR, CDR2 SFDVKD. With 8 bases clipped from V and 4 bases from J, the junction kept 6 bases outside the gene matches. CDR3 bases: TGTGCCACCAAATCGACAGGGGGCGTCACCGGGGAGCTGTTTTTT. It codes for CATKSTGGVTGELFF.

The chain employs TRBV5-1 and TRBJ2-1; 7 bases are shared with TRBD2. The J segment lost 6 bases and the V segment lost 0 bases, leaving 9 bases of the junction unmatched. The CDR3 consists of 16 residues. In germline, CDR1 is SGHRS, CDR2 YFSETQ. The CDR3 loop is CASSLGSLAATNEQFF. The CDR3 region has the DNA TGCGCCAGCAGCTTGGGAAGCCTAGCGGCCACCAATGAGCAGTTCTTC.

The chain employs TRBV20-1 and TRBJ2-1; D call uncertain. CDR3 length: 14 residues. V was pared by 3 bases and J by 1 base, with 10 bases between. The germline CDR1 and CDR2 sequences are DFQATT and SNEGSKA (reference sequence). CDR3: CSASIGGSYNEQFF. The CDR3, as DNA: TGCAGTGCTAGTATCGGTGGTTCCTACAATGAGCAGTTCTTC.